What follows are 9 T cell receptor beta chains derived from one specimen sequenced in a study of T cell changes during pregnancy in multiple sclerosis. TCRdb's table, derived via immunoSEQ multiplex PCR, lists solely in-frame clones and lacks some. The table shows some 80,000 clones, with more than 90% occurring only once. The sequenced sample was peripheral blood, obtained in the second trimester of pregnancy. The receptors come from a female donor with multiple sclerosis, enrolled in a pregnancy study.

In its sample, this clone was seen once. V is TRBV19 and J is TRBJ2-7, with TRBD2 matching over 12 bases. Germline CDR1 LNHDA, CDR2 SQIVND (reference sequence). V dropped 5 bases and J dropped 2; count of bases not matched to a gene: 1. The length of the CDR3 is 14 residues. CDR3 in amino acids: CASSPSGRAYEQYF. The CDR3 bases are TGTGCCAGTAGTCCTAGCGGGAGGGCCTACGAGCAGTACTTC.

CDR3 DNA: TGTGCCAGCAGCTCGGGACTAGCGGGAGCCAATGAGCAGTTCTTC. It is translated as CASSSGLAGANEQFF. The chain joins TRBV7-3 to TRBJ2-1; 14 positions match TRBD2. This CDR3 is 15 amino acids long. V was clipped by 4 bases and J by 6 bases; unmatched bases: 2. Germline V gene sequence: CDR1 SGHTA, CDR2 FQGTGA.

V usage is TRBV28 and J usage is TRBJ2-3; 7 nucleotides align to TRBD2. V gave up 8 bases and J gave up 4 bases; unmatched junction bases: 12. The CDR3 has 15 residues. From germline, CDR1 is MDHEN and CDR2 SYDVKM. The CDR3 is CASSSGGRIADTQYF. The CDR3 bases are TGTGCCAGCTCATCGGGCGGGAGAATAGCAGATACGCAGTATTTT.

The CDR3 DNA sequence: TGTGCCAGCAGTGCGGACAACGGGGCTTTCTTT. Protein: CASSADNGAFF. V gene TRBV6-6 combines with J gene TRBJ1-1; tentatively, D is TRBD1 (5 bases). CDR1 and CDR2 (germline): MNHNY, SVGAGI (reference sequence). The CDR3 has 11 amino acids. V lost 5 bases and J lost 11, with 12 bases in between.

The table lists this clone with a count of one. J is TRBJ2-6 and V is TRBV29-1; 7 bases are shared with TRBD2. Germline V gives CDR1 SQVTM, CDR2 ANQGSEA. J lost 0 bases, V lost 3 bases, and 8 bases had no gene match. This CDR3 spans 17 amino acids. The CDR3 DNA reads as TGCAGCGTTGAGCAGGCGGGAGCTTTCTCTGGGGCCAACGTCCTGACTTTC. Translated: CSVEQAGAFSGANVLTF.

The rearrangement joins TRBV5-1 to TRBJ2-2, with unresolved D. Germline-derived CDR1 and CDR2 are SGHRS and YFSETQ. The V end lost 2 bases, the J end lost 10 bases, and 9 bases lay between the germline ends. The CDR3 length is 12 residues. CDR3 in amino acids: CASSFGSEELFF. In DNA form, the CDR3 reads TGCGCCAGCAGCTTTGGTTCAGAGGAGCTGTTTTTT.

This chain uses TRBV27 with TRBJ2-1; 9 bases are shared with TRBD2. V was pared by 3 bases and J by 6 bases, with 9 bases of the junction left unmatched. The CDR3 runs to 16 residues. CDR1 and CDR2 from the germline V gene are MNHEY and SMNVEV (reference sequence). CDR3 amino acids: CASSFLGGRAFNEQFF. In DNA form, the CDR3 reads TGTGCCAGCAGTTTTCTGGGCGGGAGGGCCTTCAATGAGCAGTTCTTC.

V gene TRBV13 combines with J gene TRBJ2-1; 12 bases match TRBD2. CDR1 PRHDT and CDR2 FYEKMQ come from the germline V gene (reference sequence). CDR3 size: 18 residues. Trimming took 2 bases from V and 7 from J; bases not matched to a gene: 12. Here the CDR3 DNA reads TGTGCCAGCAGCTTATACTCCCGGACTAGCGGGATGGGAAATGAGCAGTTCTTC. Residues: CASSLYSRTSGMGNEQFF.

This chain joins TRBV7-6 and TRBJ2-7; D unclear. The V gene's germline CDR1 is SGHVS and CDR2 FNYEAQ. V gave up 0 bases and J gave up 0 bases, with 6 bases separating them. The CDR3 sequence is 14 residues long. CDR3 in amino acids: CASSLAPSSYEQYF. CDR3 bases: TGTGCCAGCAGCTTAGCTCCCAGCTCCTACGAGCAGTACTTC.